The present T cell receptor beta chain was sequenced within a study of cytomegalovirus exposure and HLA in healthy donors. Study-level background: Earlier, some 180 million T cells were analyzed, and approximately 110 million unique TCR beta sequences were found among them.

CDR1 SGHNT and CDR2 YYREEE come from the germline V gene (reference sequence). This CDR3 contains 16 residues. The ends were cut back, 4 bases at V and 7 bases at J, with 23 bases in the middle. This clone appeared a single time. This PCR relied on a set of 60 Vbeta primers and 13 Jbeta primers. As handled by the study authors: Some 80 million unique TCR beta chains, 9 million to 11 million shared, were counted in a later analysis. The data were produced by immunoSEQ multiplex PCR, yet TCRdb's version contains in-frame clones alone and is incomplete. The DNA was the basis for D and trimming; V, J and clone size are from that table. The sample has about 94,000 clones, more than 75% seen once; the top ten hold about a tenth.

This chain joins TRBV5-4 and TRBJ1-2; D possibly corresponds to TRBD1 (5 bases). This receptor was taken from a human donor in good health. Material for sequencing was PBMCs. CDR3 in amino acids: CASSEPLGGEMIGYTF. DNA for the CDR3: TGTGCCAGCAGCGAGCCTCTCGGGGGGGAGATGATTGGCTACACCTTC.